A single sample is the source of the 18 T cell receptor beta chains below, sequenced in a study of cytomegalovirus exposure and HLA in healthy donors. PCR was performed using 60 Vbeta and 13 Jbeta primers. The table came from immunoSEQ multiplex PCR; TCRdb's copy has only in-frame clones and leaves some out. The table shows 70,000 to 100,000 clones, with 80% occurring only once. Sequenced sample: PBMCs. These receptors originate from a man between 18 and 35 years old in good health and CMV-seronegative.

The gene calls are TRBV5-1 and TRBJ2-1; 9 bases agree with TRBD2. CDR3 length: 16 amino acids. Trimming cost V 3 bases and J 6 bases; bases outside gene matches: 10. Per germline, CDR1 SGHRS and CDR2 YFSETQ. CDR3 bases: TGCGCCAGCAGCTGGGCGGGGGGGCCTAGAGGCAATGAGCAGTTCTTC. This translates into CASSWAGGPRGNEQFF.

This rearrangement joins TRBV5-1 to TRBJ2-5, with 9 bases identical to TRBD2. CDR3 length: 16 amino acids. The germline V gene encodes CDR1 SGHRS and CDR2 YFSETQ. V lost 3 bases and J lost 4; bases outside the gene matches: 10. The CDR3 loop reads CASSSTSGPSGETQYF. CDR3 sequence (DNA): TGCGCCAGCAGCTCCACTAGCGGGCCATCCGGAGAGACCCAGTACTTC.

This chain connects TRBV28 to TRBJ2-1; 12 bases map to TRBD1. Germline V gene sequence: CDR1 MDHEN, CDR2 SYDVKM. The CDR3 sequence is 15 residues long. V lost 4 bases, J lost 8 bases, and 6 bases stayed unmatched. CDR3 loop: CASSSRDRGQDEQFF. The CDR3 DNA is TGTGCCAGCAGTTCCCGGGACAGGGGGCAGGATGAGCAGTTCTTC.

This clone was detected only a few times. V and J are TRBV9 and TRBJ2-1, with 7 bases that match TRBD2. The V gene end was trimmed by 9 bases and the J gene end by 9 bases; junction bases not matched to a gene: 6. Germline V gene sequence: CDR1 SGDLS, CDR2 YYNGEE. This CDR3 has 11 amino acids. The CDR3 here is CATSGGGEQFF. The CDR3 DNA is TGTGCCACCAGTGGGGGGGGTGAGCAGTTCTTC.

The chain links TRBV7-9 to TRBJ2-7; D might be TRBD1 (5 bases). V was cut by 3 bases and J by 3 bases, with 12 bases left in between. The germline V gene encodes CDR1 SEHNR and CDR2 FQNEAQ (reference sequence). This CDR3 has 14 amino acids. The CDR3 loop reads CASSFRERNYEQYF. For the CDR3, the DNA is TGTGCCAGCAGCTTCAGGGAAAGGAACTACGAGCAGTACTTC.

CDR3 loop: CASSVGRRNTEAFF. The CDR3 DNA reads TGTGCCAGCAGTGTGGGGCGCCGGAACACTGAAGCTTTCTTT. This chain links TRBV25-1 with TRBJ1-1; a possible D gene is TRBD1 (5 bases). There are 14 residues in the CDR3. From germline, CDR1 is MGHDK and CDR2 SYGVNS. The ends were cut back, 4 bases at V and 1 base at J, with 10 bases in the middle.

This chain links TRBV7-2 with TRBJ1-4; D is ambiguous. The ends were cut back, 4 bases at V and 4 bases at J, with 16 bases in the middle. This CDR3 is 16 amino acids long. The germline CDR1 and CDR2 sequences are SGHTA and FQGNSA. CDR3 nucleotide sequence: TGTGCCAGCAGCTGGCCGGGAGGGCCCGGTAATGAAAAACTGTTTTTT. It codes for CASSWPGGPGNEKLFF.

This rearrangement joins TRBV30 to TRBJ1-2; D uncertain. The ends were cut back, 1 base at V and 4 bases at J, with 19 bases in the middle. The germline CDR1 and CDR2 sequences are GTSNPN and SVGIG (reference sequence). The CDR3 is 16 residues long. CDR3: CAWSGGLGPAAYGYTF. The CDR3 coding sequence is TGTGCCTGGAGTGGAGGCCTGGGTCCTGCGGCCTATGGCTACACCTTC.

The CDR3 reads CASSPSSYEQYF. The CDR3 bases are TGTGCCAGCAGTCCTAGCTCCTACGAGCAGTACTTC. This chain joins TRBV6-5 and TRBJ2-7, with D hard to call. The ends were cut back, 5 bases at V and 0 bases at J, with 5 bases in the middle. Germline values: CDR1 MNHEY, CDR2 SVGAGI. CDR3 length equals 12 residues.

The rearrangement uses TRBV28 and TRBJ2-1, with D perhaps TRBD1 (5 bases). V was pared by 7 bases and J by 4 bases, with 5 bases between. The CDR3 is made up of 11 amino acids. Germline CDR1 MDHEN, CDR2 SYDVKM. CDR3 in amino acids: CASNRYNEQFF. CDR3 in DNA: TGTGCCAGCAACAGGTACAATGAGCAGTTCTTC.

This rearrangement joins TRBV14 to TRBJ1-1; D might be TRBD1 (6 bases). The germline CDR1 and CDR2 sequences are SGHDN and FVKESK. The CDR3 is 15 residues long. The V gene lost 4 bases and the J gene lost 4 bases, with 16 bases spanning the gap. CDR3 nucleotides: TGTGCCAGCAGCCTAGGGACACCCTTTGGCACTGAAGCTTTCTTT. Its translation: CASSLGTPFGTEAFF.

The rearrangement joins TRBV7-8 to TRBJ2-3, with 14 bases matching TRBD2. CDR1 and CDR2 (germline): SGHVS, FQNEAQ. Losses at the gene ends were 5 bases for V and 2 bases for J; bases not matched to a gene: 18. The CDR3 contains 21 residues. In DNA, the CDR3 is TGTGCCAGCAGCAAGGCGACTAGCGGGGGGGTTGGATTTAAATTCACAGATACGCAGTATTTT. Translated: CASSKATSGGVGFKFTDTQYF.

This chain joins TRBV5-1 and TRBJ2-3, with 11 bases identical to TRBD2. This CDR3 is built from 16 residues. The ends lost 3 bases at V and 2 bases at J; junction bases unmatched: 5. In germline, CDR1 is SGHRS, CDR2 YFSETQ. Here the CDR3 reads CASSSLLAGATDTQYF. The CDR3, as DNA: TGCGCCAGCAGCTCCCTACTAGCGGGGGCCACAGATACGCAGTATTTT.

The V and J genes are TRBV10-3 and TRBJ1-1; 7 bases match TRBD1. The CDR3 is 18 amino acids. V shed 2 bases, J shed 3 bases, and the junction held 15 bases outside the gene matches. Germline-derived CDR1 and CDR2 are ENHRY and SYGVKD. The CDR3 DNA is TGTGCCATCAGTGAGAATGTGAAGGACAGGAAAGCCCACACTGAAGCTTTCTTT. Translating gives CAISENVKDRKAHTEAFF.

The chain links TRBV23-1 to TRBJ1-1; D is unclear. TRBV23-1 is sorted into the ORF group, with uncertain function. The ends were cut back, 6 bases at V and 0 bases at J, with 11 bases in the middle. The CDR3 has 14 residues. For the CDR3, the DNA is TGCGCCAGCAGAATGAGAGACTTGAACACTGAAGCTTTCTTT. This gives the protein CASRMRDLNTEAFF.

J is TRBJ2-7 and V is TRBV13; TRBD2 matches at 7 bases. V lost 6 bases and J lost 2; bases outside the gene matches: 10. Germline V gives CDR1 PRHDT, CDR2 FYEKMQ (reference sequence). The CDR3 loop spans 15 amino acids. CDR3 region: CASSETGAGPYEQYF. The CDR3 bases are TGTGCCAGCAGTGAGACTGGAGCGGGGCCCTACGAGCAGTACTTC.

The sample holds a few counts of this clone. The genes are TRBV4-1 and TRBJ1-1, with 7 positions matching TRBD1. CDR1 and CDR2 from the germline V gene are MGHRA and YSYEKL. The CDR3 runs to 13 residues. V shed 2 bases and J 7 bases; nucleotides not matched to a gene: 4. The CDR3 sequence: CASSQQGGSEAFF. The CDR3 nucleotides are TGCGCCAGCAGCCAACAGGGGGGCAGTGAAGCTTTCTTT.

The chain employs TRBV27 and TRBJ2-7; 10 bases are a match to TRBD1. Germline V gives CDR1 MNHEY, CDR2 SMNVEV (reference sequence). Trimming cost V 5 bases and J 2 bases; bases outside gene matches: 6. The CDR3 contains 15 residues. CDR3 loop: CASSPGTGATYEQYF. DNA for the CDR3: TGTGCCAGCAGTCCCGGGACAGGGGCGACCTACGAGCAGTACTTC.